This T cell receptor beta chain derives from a study of CD8+CD57+ T cells in acquired aplastic anemia. The patients chosen for sequencing had shown expansion of CD8+CD57+ cells (detected by flow cytometry). Using genomic DNA as the template, TCR beta VDJ and CDR3 profiling was carried out. TCRdb re-analysed the reads in MiXCR, keeping a single row per CDR3 protein. The sample carries tens of thousands of distinct CDR3 sequences, roughly two thirds recorded once. V shed 1 base and J 2 bases; nucleotides not matched to a gene: 9. The CDR3 consists of 17 residues. CDR1 MGHRA and CDR2 YSYEKL come from the germline V gene.

The origin of this receptor is a human donor with aplastic anemia. The sample taken for sequencing was sorted CD4+, CD8+, or CD8+CD57+ T cells (not recorded which) from PBMCs. V and J are TRBV4-1 and TRBJ2-3; 7 bases align to TRBD2. The CDR3 region has the DNA TGCGCCAGCAGCCAAGGAATAGGGACTACAATCACAGATACGCAGTATTTT. It specifies CASSQGIGTTITDTQYF.